Sequencing of this T cell receptor (beta chain) was carried out in a study of blood T cell repertoires in COVID-19. Overall study context: The samples span acute and convalescent COVID-19 from the United States, Italy and Spain. Sources were T cells, B-cell-depleted T cells, or PBMCs; the material itself was cDNA or gDNA.

Germline assignment: CDR1 SNHLY and CDR2 FYNNEI. This CDR3 is built from 18 residues. V gave up 5 bases and J gave up 4 bases, with 24 bases separating them. As handled by the study authors: How many nucleated cells were present was estimated from reference gene primer amplification. Clones were sequenced by immunoSEQ multiplex PCR, and TCRdb holds only the in-frame ones, with some missing. For V, J and clone size, that table is used; D and trimming come from the DNA. The data show about 25,000 clones, 65% to 90% seen once. The chain employs TRBV2 and TRBJ1-5, with a possible D match to TRBD1 (6 bases). The sample taken for sequencing was peripheral blood. The receptor comes from a man aged 80 or over with active or convalescent COVID-19. The CDR3 nucleotides read TGTGCCAGCAGTATCAGAAGGTTTAATCTTCAGGGGAATCAGCCCCAGCATTTT. Its translation: CASSIRRFNLQGNQPQHF.